What follows are 25 T cell receptor beta chains derived from one specimen sequenced in a study of cytomegalovirus exposure and HLA in healthy donors. The PCR contained 60 Vbeta and 13 Jbeta primers. Libraries were prepared by immunoSEQ multiplex PCR; TCRdb keeps only in-frame clonotypes and omits some of them. The sample holds approximately 160,000 clones, roughly 85% seen once. The source material was PBMCs. The receptors here all came from a male donor in good health and CMV-seronegative.

In this sample, this clone turned up a few times. The rearrangement joins TRBV5-1 to TRBJ1-1; TRBD1 aligns across 8 bases. Per the germline V gene, CDR1 is SGHRS and CDR2 is YFSETQ. The CDR3 sequence is 15 residues long. Losses at the gene ends were 3 bases for V and 1 base for J; bases not matched to a gene: 5. The CDR3 loop reads CASSWTGTGNTEAFF. Written as DNA, the CDR3 is TGCGCCAGCAGCTGGACTGGGACAGGGAACACTGAAGCTTTCTTT.

The rearrangement links TRBV6-5 to TRBJ1-2; D possibly corresponds to TRBD1 (6 bases). The CDR3 is 15 residues long. The germline V gene encodes CDR1 MNHEY and CDR2 SVGAGI. The germline V and J ends were trimmed by 6 bases and 7 bases, with 21 bases remaining between them. The CDR3 loop reads CASREQGTLSGGYTF. The CDR3 region has the DNA TGTGCCAGCAGAGAACAGGGAACTCTTTCGGGTGGCTACACCTTC.

The gene calls are TRBV18 and TRBJ1-1; no clear D. The ends were cut back, 3 bases at V and 0 bases at J, with 11 bases in the middle. In germline, CDR1 is KGHSH, CDR2 LQKENI. This CDR3 contains 15 residues. CDR3 in DNA: TGTGCCAGCTCACCCCGGTCCGAAATGAACACTGAAGCTTTCTTT. The encoded protein is CASSPRSEMNTEAFF.

V is TRBV27 and J is TRBJ2-1; possible D gene TRBD1, 5 bases. Trimming pared 0 bases from V and 6 bases from J, leaving 15 bases between. Germline V gives CDR1 MNHEY, CDR2 SMNVEV (reference sequence). The CDR3 runs to 16 residues. This CDR3 reads CASSLSGQGFVNEQFF. Written as DNA, the CDR3 is TGTGCCAGCAGTTTATCGGGGCAGGGTTTTGTCAATGAGCAGTTCTTC.

The V and J genes are TRBV9 and TRBJ2-2; 8 positions agree with TRBD2. V lost 0 bases to trimming and J lost 4 bases; unmatched junction nucleotides: 11. Germline V gene lookup returns CDR1 SGDLS and CDR2 YYNGEE. This CDR3 comprises 18 residues. CDR3 nucleotide sequence: TGTGCCAGCAGCGTAGGATCCCCACTAGCGGCGACCACCGGGGAGCTGTTTTTT. This translates into CASSVGSPLAATTGELFF.

This clone was seen more than once but under ten times. The chain employs TRBV4-1 and TRBJ2-2, with 12 bases lining up with TRBD2. The germline V gene has CDR1 MGHRA and CDR2 YSYEKL. The CDR3 is made up of 15 amino acids. The J segment lost 9 bases and the V segment lost 2 bases, leaving 4 bases of the junction unmatched. CDR3 sequence reads: CASSQSSGGARELFF. The CDR3 nucleotides are TGCGCCAGCAGCCAATCTAGCGGGGGGGCCCGGGAGCTGTTTTTT.

In nucleotides, the CDR3 is TGTGCCAGCAGCCTAGACGGGGACTCTGGAAACACCATATATTTT. Amino acids: CASSLDGDSGNTIYF. The chain is built from TRBV9 and TRBJ1-3, with D uncertain. Germline V CDR1 and CDR2: SGDLS, YYNGEE. Trimming removed 4 bases from V and 0 bases from J, with 11 bases in between. CDR3 length: 15 amino acids.

V gene TRBV20-1 combines with J gene TRBJ2-1; TRBD2 matches 9 bases. Germline assignment: CDR1 DFQATT and CDR2 SNEGSKA (reference sequence). The CDR3 runs to 11 residues. The trim removed 5 bases at V and 8 bases at J, leaving 1 base unmatched. The CDR3 nucleotides are TGCAGTGCTGGGACTAGCTATGAGCAGTTCTTC. Protein sequence: CSAGTSYEQFF.

The chain joins TRBV7-3 to TRBJ1-2, with TRBD1 identical over 10 bases. CDR3 length equals 17 residues. The germline CDR1 and CDR2 sequences are SGHTA and FQGTGA. J lost 0 bases, V lost 5 bases, and 9 bases had no gene match. CDR3 nucleotides: TGTGCCAGCAGCCCAGGGACAGGGGCCAACCCTAACTATGGCTACACCTTC. Its protein is CASSPGTGANPNYGYTF.

V and J are TRBV27 and TRBJ2-1; 13 positions agree with TRBD2. Looked up from germline, CDR1 is MNHEY and CDR2 is SMNVEV (reference sequence). The V and J ends lost 5 bases and 8 bases, in that order; junction bases with no gene match: 9. CDR3 length: 16 residues. The CDR3 DNA is TGTGCCAGCAGTACTAGCGGGAGGGCCCGGGGGGATGAGCAGTTCTTC. Translating it yields CASSTSGRARGDEQFF.

The chain recombines TRBV9 with TRBJ2-5, with 8 bases identical to TRBD2. Trimming at V came to 3 bases and at J to 2 bases, leaving 6 bases not matched to a gene. Germline V gene sequence: CDR1 SGDLS, CDR2 YYNGEE. CDR3 length: 15 residues. CDR3 region: CASSARGATQETQYF. DNA for the CDR3: TGTGCCAGCAGCGCGCGGGGGGCAACTCAAGAGACCCAGTACTTC.

This chain joins TRBV7-8 and TRBJ1-1; D is uncertain. CDR3 size: 14 residues. Germline values: CDR1 SGHVS, CDR2 FQNEAQ. The V end was cut by 0 bases, the J end by 0 bases, with 5 bases between. CDR3 sequence reads: CASSLAHMNTEAFF. Here the CDR3 DNA reads TGTGCCAGCAGCTTAGCTCACATGAACACTGAAGCTTTCTTT.

In the case of this clone: One end of the junction varies from germline; a read error may be responsible. Additional DNA sequences in this sample encode the identical CDR3. The chain combines TRBV19 with TRBJ1-2; maybe TRBD1 (6 bases). CDR1 LNHDA and CDR2 SQIVND come from the germline V gene (reference sequence). The CDR3 extends over 16 amino acids. Here the CDR3 reads CASTTAGPTGPRGYTF. CDR3 nucleotides: TGCGCCAGTACCACCGCCGGCCCCACAGGGCCGCGTGGCTACACCTTC.

V and J are TRBV19 and TRBJ2-2; no reliable D call. Trimming took 1 base from V and 1 from J, leaving 7 bases between them. This CDR3 spans 15 amino acids. Germline V gives CDR1 LNHDA, CDR2 SQIVND (reference sequence). The DNA of the CDR3 is TGTGCCAGTAGTATAGGCCAGGTGAACACCGGGGAGCTGTTTTTT. Protein sequence: CASSIGQVNTGELFF.

The gene calls are TRBV9 and TRBJ1-2; D unresolved. Trimming shortened V by 3 bases and J by 8 bases, and 17 bases separated the two germline ends. CDR3 size: 14 residues. Germline V gives CDR1 SGDLS, CDR2 YYNGEE. This CDR3 reads CASSGRPGGGGYTF. CDR3 DNA sequence: TGTGCCAGCAGCGGCCGGCCGGGCGGAGGAGGCTACACCTTC.

This clone was counted between two and nine times. The chain is built from TRBV4-2 and TRBJ2-2; D not resolved. The V gene lost 0 bases and the J gene lost 2 bases, with 7 bases spanning the gap. Germline V gives CDR1 LGHNA, CDR2 YNFKEQ. The CDR3 extends over 15 amino acids. The DNA for the CDR3 is TGTGCCAGCAGCCAAGATGCCAGAAACACCGGGGAGCTGTTTTTT. Its translation: CASSQDARNTGELFF.

The V call is TRBV9, the J call TRBJ2-3, with 9 bases matching TRBD2. With 4 bases clipped from V and 5 bases from J, the junction kept 11 bases outside the gene matches. From germline, CDR1 is SGDLS and CDR2 YYNGEE. CDR3 size: 16 residues. In DNA, the CDR3 is TGTGCCAGCAGCTTATTTAGCGGGAGTGTGGGAGATACGCAGTATTTT. This encodes CASSLFSGSVGDTQYF.

The CDR3 sequence is CASSPTRGLDGYTF. The CDR3 DNA reads TGTGCCAGCTCACCGACCAGGGGGCTTGATGGCTACACCTTC. This rearrangement joins TRBV18 to TRBJ1-2; TRBD1 matches at 8 bases. This CDR3 has 14 amino acids. The germline V gene encodes CDR1 KGHSH and CDR2 LQKENI. The V and J ends lost 3 bases and 6 bases, in that order; junction bases with no gene match: 6.

V and J are TRBV6-5 and TRBJ1-2; 9 bases align to TRBD1. CDR1 is MNHEY, CDR2 SVGAGI, per germline. This CDR3 has 14 residues. Germline trimming cut 5 bases from V and 3 bases from J; bases unmatched to any gene: 4. CDR3 region: CASSTHRGHYGYTF. DNA of the CDR3: TGTGCCAGCAGTACCCACAGGGGGCACTATGGCTACACCTTC.

The chain links TRBV7-3 to TRBJ2-1, with 12 bases matching TRBD2. Germline V gene lookup returns CDR1 SGHTA and CDR2 FQGTGA. This CDR3 spans 14 amino acids. The J segment lost 8 bases and the V segment lost 6 bases, leaving 5 bases of the junction unmatched. Written as DNA, the CDR3 is TGTGCCAGCAGTTTGACTAGCGGGAGCTATGAGCAGTTCTTC. It encodes CASSLTSGSYEQFF.

This chain connects TRBV7-9 to TRBJ1-5; TRBD1 matches at 7 bases. CDR3 length equals 15 residues. The trim removed 5 bases at V and 0 bases at J, leaving 4 bases unmatched. From germline, CDR1 is SEHNR and CDR2 FQNEAQ (reference sequence). The CDR3 here is CASSATGLSNQPQHF. The CDR3 DNA reads as TGTGCCAGCAGCGCGACAGGGCTTAGCAATCAGCCCCAGCATTTT.

The rearrangement links TRBV2 to TRBJ1-5; 12 bases are a match to TRBD1. Trimming cost V 6 bases and J 5 bases; bases outside gene matches: 14. Per germline, CDR1 SNHLY and CDR2 FYNNEI. The CDR3 is 18 amino acids. As DNA, the CDR3 is TGTGCCAGCAGAGGGGACAGGGGGCGCATCGTGTGGGATCAGCCCCAGCATTTT. Translating gives CASRGDRGRIVWDQPQHF.

The rearrangement uses TRBV4-3 and TRBJ2-1; possible D gene TRBD1, 5 bases. The CDR3 is 10 residues long. V dropped 6 bases and J dropped 13 bases, with 10 bases sitting between them. CDR1 LGHNA and CDR2 YSLEER come from the germline V gene. The CDR3 is CASRMGPQFF. The CDR3 nucleotides read TGCGCCAGCAGAATGGGGCCTCAGTTCTTC.

The rearrangement joins TRBV29-1 to TRBJ2-1; 12 positions agree with TRBD1. Germline V gene data show CDR1 as SQVTM and CDR2 as ANQGSEA. The CDR3 runs 16 residues. Unmatched junction bases numbered 11, after V lost 4 bases and J lost 7 bases. The CDR3 coding sequence is TGCAGCGTTGCCAGGGACAGGGGGCGAGCAGGAAATGAGCAGTTCTTC. Protein: CSVARDRGRAGNEQFF.

Only one count was recorded for this clone. This rearrangement joins TRBV5-1 to TRBJ2-3; 7 bases fit TRBD2. This CDR3 contains 16 residues. Trimming cost V 0 bases and J 4 bases; bases outside gene matches: 8. Per the germline V gene, CDR1 is SGHRS and CDR2 is YFSETQ. CDR3 coding DNA: TGCGCCAGCAGCTTGGATGGGGCGGGAGTCGCAGATACGCAGTATTTT. Translation: CASSLDGAGVADTQYF.